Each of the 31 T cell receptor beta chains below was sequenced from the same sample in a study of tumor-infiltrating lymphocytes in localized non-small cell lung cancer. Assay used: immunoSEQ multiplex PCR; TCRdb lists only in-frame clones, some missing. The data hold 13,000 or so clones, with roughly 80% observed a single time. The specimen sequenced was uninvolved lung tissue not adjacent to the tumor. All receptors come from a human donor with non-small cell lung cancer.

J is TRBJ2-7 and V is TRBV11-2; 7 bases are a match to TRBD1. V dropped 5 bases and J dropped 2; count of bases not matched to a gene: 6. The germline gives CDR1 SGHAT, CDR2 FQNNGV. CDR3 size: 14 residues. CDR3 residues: CASSPRGGPYEQYF. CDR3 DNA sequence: TGTGCCAGCAGCCCCCGAGGGGGCCCCTACGAGCAGTACTTC.

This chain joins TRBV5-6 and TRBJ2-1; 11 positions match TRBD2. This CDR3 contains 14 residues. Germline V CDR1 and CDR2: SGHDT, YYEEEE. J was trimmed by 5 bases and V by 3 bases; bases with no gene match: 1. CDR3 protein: CASSSGLADNEQFF. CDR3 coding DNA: TGTGCCAGCAGCTCGGGACTAGCGGACAATGAGCAGTTCTTC. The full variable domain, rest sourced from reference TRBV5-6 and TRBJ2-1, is DAGVTQSPTHLIKTRGQQVTLRCSPKSGHDTVSWYQQALGQGPQFIFQYYEEEERQRGNFPDRFSGHQFPNYSSELNVNALLLGDSALYLCASSSGLADNEQFFGPGTRLTVL.

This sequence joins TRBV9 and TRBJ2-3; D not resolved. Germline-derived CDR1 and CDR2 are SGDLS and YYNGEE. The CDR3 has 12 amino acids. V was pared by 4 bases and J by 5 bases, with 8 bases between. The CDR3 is CASSPYKDTQYF. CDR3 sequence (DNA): TGTGCCAGCAGCCCTTATAAAGATACGCAGTATTTT.

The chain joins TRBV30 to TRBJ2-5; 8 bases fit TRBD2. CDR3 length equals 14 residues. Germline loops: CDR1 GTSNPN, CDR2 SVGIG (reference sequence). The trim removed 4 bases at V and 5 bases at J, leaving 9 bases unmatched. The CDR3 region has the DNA TGTGCCTGGACCCTCAGGCGGGGGGCCGAGACCCAGTACTTC. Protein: CAWTLRRGAETQYF.

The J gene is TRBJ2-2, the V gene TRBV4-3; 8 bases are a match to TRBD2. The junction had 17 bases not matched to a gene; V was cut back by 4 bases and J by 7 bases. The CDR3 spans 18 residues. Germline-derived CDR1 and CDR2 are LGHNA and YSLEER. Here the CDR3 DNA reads TGCGCCAGCAGCCCAGATTTTACGGGGGGGCTAAGGATCGGGGAGCTGTTTTTT. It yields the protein CASSPDFTGGLRIGELFF.

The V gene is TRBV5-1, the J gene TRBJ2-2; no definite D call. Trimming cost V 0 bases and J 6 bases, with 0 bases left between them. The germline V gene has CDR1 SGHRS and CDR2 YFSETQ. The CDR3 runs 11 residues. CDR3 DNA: TGCGCCAGCAGCTTGGCCGGGGAGCTGTTTTTT. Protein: CASSLAGELFF.

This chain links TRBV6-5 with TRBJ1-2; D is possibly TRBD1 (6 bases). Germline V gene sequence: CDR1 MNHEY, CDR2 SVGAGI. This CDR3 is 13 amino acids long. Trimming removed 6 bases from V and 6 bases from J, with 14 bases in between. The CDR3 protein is CASRPTGYDGYTF. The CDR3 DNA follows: TGTGCCAGCAGACCAACAGGGTATGATGGCTACACCTTC.

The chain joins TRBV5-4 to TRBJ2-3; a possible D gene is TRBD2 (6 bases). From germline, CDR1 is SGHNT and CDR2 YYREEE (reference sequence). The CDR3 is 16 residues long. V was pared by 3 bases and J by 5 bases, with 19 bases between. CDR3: CASSSTAGTGGDTQYF. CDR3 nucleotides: TGTGCCAGCAGCTCGACAGCGGGTACAGGAGGAGATACGCAGTATTTT.

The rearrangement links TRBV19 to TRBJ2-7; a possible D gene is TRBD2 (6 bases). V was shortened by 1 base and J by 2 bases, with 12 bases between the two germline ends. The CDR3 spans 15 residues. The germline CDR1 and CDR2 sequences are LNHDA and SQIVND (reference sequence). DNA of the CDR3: TGTGCCAGTAGTATAGCCGCCGGGGGTGCCTACGAGCAGTACTTC. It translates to CASSIAAGGAYEQYF. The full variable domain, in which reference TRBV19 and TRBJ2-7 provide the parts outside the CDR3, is DGGITQSPKYLFRKEGQNVTLSCEQNLNHDAMYWYRQDPGQGLRLIYYSQIVNDFQKGDIAEGYSVSREKKESFPLTVTSAQKNPTAFYLCASSIAAGGAYEQYFGPGTRLTVT.

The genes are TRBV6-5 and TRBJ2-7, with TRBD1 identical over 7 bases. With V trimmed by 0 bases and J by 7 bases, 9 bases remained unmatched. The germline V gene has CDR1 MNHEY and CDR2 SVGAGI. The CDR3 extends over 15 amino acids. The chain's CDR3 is CASSYSTTGKGEQYF. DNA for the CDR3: TGTGCCAGCAGTTACTCGACGACAGGGAAAGGGGAGCAGTACTTC.

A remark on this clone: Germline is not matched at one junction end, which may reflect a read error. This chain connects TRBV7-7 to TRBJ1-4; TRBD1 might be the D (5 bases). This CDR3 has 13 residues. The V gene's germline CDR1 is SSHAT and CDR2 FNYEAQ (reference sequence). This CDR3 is CASSLNRNEKLFF. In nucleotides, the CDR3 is TGTGCTAGCAGCTTAAACAGGAATGAAAAACTGTTTTTT.

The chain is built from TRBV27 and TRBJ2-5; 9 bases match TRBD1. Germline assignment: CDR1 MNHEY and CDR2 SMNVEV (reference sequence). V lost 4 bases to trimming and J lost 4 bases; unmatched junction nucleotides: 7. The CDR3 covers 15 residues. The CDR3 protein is CASSSPGTGIETQYF. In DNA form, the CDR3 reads TGTGCCAGCAGTTCCCCCGGGACAGGGATAGAGACCCAGTACTTC.

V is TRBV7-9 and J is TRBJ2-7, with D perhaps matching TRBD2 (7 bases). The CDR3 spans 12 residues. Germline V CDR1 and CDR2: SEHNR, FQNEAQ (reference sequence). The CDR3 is CALVGGGNEQYF. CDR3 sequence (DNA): TGTGCTCTGGTAGGGGGAGGGAACGAGCAGTACTTC.

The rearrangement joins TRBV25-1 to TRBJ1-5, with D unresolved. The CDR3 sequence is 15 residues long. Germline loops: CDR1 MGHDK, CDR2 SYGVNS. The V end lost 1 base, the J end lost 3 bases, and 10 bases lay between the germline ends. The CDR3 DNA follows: TGTGCCAGCAGTGAATCGGCAGTATACAATCAGCCCCAGCATTTT. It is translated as CASSESAVYNQPQHF. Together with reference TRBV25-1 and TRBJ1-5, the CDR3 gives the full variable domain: EADIYQTPRYLVIGTGKKITLECSQTMGHDKMYWYQQDPGMELHLIHYSYGVNSTEKGDLSSESTVSRIRTEHFPLTLESARPSHTSQYLCASSESAVYNQPQHFGDGTRLSIL.

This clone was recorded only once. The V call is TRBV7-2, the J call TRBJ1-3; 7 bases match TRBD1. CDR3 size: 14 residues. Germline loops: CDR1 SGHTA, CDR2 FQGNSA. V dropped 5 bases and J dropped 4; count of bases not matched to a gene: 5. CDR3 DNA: TGTGCCAGCAGCCCCCGACAGGGAGGAAACACCATATATTTT. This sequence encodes CASSPRQGGNTIYF.

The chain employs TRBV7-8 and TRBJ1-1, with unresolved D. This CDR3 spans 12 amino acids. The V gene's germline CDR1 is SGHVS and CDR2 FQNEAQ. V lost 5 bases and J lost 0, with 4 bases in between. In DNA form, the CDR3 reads TGTGCCAGCAGCAGAATGAACACTGAAGCTTTCTTT. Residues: CASSRMNTEAFF.

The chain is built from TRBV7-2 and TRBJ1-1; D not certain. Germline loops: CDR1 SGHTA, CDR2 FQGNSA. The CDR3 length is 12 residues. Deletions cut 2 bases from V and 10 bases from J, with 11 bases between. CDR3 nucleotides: TGTGCCAGCAGCTTAAGATCCTCAGGAGCTTTCTTT. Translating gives CASSLRSSGAFF.

In DNA form, the CDR3 reads TGTGCCAGCAGTGAAGGTTTTATGAACGGCTACACCTTC. Encoded protein: CASSEGFMNGYTF. The chain uses TRBV6-5 and TRBJ1-2, with no clear D. CDR1 is MNHEY, CDR2 SVGAGI, per germline. The V end lost 5 bases, the J end lost 8 bases, and 15 bases lay between the germline ends. The CDR3 sequence is 13 residues long.

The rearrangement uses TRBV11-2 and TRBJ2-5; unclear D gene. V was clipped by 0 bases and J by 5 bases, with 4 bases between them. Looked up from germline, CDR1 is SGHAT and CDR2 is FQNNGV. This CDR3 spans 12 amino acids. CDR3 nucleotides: TGTGCCAGCAGCTTAGATAGCGAGACCCAGTACTTC. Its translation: CASSLDSETQYF.

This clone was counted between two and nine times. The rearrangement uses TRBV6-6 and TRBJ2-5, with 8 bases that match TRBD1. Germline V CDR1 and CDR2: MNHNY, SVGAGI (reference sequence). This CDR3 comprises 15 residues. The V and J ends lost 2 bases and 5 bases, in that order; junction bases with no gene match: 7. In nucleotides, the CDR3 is TGTGCCAGCAGTTACCAGGCAGGGGGCAAGGAGACCCAGTACTTC. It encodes CASSYQAGGKETQYF.

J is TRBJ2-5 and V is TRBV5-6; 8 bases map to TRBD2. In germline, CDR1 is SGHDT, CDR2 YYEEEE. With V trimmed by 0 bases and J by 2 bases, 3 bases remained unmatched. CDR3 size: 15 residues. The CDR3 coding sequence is TGTGCCAGCAGCTTGGCACTAGCGGAGCAAGAGACCCAGTACTTC. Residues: CASSLALAEQETQYF.

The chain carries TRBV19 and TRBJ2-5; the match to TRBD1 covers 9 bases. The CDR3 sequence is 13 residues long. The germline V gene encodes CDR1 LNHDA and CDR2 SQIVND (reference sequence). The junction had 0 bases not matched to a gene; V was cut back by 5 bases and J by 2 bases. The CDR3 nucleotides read TGTGCCAGTAGTGACAGGGGGCAAGAGACCCAGTACTTC. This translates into CASSDRGQETQYF.

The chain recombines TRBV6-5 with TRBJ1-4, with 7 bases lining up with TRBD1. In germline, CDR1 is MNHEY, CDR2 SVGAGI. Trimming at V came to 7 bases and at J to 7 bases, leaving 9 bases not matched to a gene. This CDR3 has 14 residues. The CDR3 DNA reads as TGTGCCAGCACCCCAGCCCAGGGGGGTGAAAAACTGTTTTTT. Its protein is CASTPAQGGEKLFF.

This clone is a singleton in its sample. This CDR3 reads CASSLEGTGYNEQFF. CDR3 nucleotide sequence: TGTGCCAGCAGTTTGGAGGGGACTGGTTACAATGAGCAGTTCTTC. The chain links TRBV28 to TRBJ2-1, with D possibly TRBD2 on 6 matching bases. CDR1 is MDHEN and CDR2 is SYDVKM in the germline V gene. V dropped 3 bases and J dropped 4 bases, with 13 bases sitting between them. The CDR3 consists of 15 residues.

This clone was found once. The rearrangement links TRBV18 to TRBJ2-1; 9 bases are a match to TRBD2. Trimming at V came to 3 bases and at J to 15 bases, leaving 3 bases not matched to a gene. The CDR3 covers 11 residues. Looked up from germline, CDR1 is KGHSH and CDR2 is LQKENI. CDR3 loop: CASSPGTSWFF. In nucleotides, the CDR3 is TGTGCCAGCTCACCGGGGACTAGCTGGTTCTTC.

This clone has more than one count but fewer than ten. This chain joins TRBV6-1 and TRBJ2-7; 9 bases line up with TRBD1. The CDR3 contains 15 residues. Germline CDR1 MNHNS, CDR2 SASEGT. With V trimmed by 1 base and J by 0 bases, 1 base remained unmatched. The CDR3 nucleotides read TGTGCCAGCAGTGAAGAGACAGGGGGCTCCTACGAGCAGTACTTC. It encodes CASSEETGGSYEQYF.

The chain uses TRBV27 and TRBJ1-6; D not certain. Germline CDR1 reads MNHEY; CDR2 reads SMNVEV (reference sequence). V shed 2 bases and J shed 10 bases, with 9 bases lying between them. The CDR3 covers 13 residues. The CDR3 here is CASSLRLESPLHF. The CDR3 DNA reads TGTGCCAGCAGTTTAAGGCTCGAGTCACCCCTCCACTTT.

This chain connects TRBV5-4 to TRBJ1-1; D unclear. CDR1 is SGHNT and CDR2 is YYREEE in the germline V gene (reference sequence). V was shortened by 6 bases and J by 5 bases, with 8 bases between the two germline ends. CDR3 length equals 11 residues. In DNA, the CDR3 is TGTGCCAGCAAGGGAGAGACTGAAGCTTTCTTT. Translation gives CASKGETEAFF.

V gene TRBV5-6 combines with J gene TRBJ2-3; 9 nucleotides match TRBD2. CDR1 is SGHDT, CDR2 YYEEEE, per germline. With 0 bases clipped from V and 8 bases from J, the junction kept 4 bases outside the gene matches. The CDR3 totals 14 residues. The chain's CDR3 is CASSLARTSVTQYF. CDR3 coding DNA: TGTGCCAGCAGCTTGGCCCGGACTAGCGTTACGCAGTATTTT.

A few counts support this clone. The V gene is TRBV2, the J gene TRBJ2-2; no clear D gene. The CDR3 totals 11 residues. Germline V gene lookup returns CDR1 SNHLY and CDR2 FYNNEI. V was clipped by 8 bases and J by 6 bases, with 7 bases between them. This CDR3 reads CASGYAGELFF. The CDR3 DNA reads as TGTGCCAGCGGGTACGCCGGGGAGCTGTTTTTT.

As DNA, the CDR3 is TGCGCCAGCAGCTTGGACGACACTCCCTACGAGCAGTACTTC. It encodes CASSLDDTPYEQYF. The chain uses TRBV5-1 and TRBJ2-7; D is undetermined. Between the trimmed V and J ends, which lost 0 bases and 2 bases, there was a span of 9 bases. The CDR3 has 14 residues. CDR1 is SGHRS and CDR2 is YFSETQ in the germline V gene.